What follows is one T cell receptor (beta chain) and its context. Its matching antigen is unknown. The sample originates from a study of T cell responses to AZD1222 COVID-19 vaccine. Whole-study results and caveats: In all cases, repertoires were sampled only after the peak T cell response.

Produced via immunoSEQ multiplex PCR; TCRdb's table is partial and in-frame only. The repertoire consists of about 120,000 clones, with roughly 92% occurring once and the leading ten covering 1.6%. Trimming shortened V by 0 bases and J by 1 base, and 10 bases separated the two germline ends. CDR1 is MNHEY, CDR2 SVGAGI, per germline. The CDR3 loop spans 16 amino acids. The clonotype originates from an adult who received the AZD1222 COVID-19 vaccine. The sample was peripheral blood, taken 28 days after the second AZD1222 dose. The rearrangement links TRBV6-5 to TRBJ1-3; D remains unclear. For the CDR3, the DNA is TGTGCCAGCAGTTACTCGTCGGGCAGGTCTGGAAACACCATATATTTT. It is translated as CASSYSSGRSGNTIYF.